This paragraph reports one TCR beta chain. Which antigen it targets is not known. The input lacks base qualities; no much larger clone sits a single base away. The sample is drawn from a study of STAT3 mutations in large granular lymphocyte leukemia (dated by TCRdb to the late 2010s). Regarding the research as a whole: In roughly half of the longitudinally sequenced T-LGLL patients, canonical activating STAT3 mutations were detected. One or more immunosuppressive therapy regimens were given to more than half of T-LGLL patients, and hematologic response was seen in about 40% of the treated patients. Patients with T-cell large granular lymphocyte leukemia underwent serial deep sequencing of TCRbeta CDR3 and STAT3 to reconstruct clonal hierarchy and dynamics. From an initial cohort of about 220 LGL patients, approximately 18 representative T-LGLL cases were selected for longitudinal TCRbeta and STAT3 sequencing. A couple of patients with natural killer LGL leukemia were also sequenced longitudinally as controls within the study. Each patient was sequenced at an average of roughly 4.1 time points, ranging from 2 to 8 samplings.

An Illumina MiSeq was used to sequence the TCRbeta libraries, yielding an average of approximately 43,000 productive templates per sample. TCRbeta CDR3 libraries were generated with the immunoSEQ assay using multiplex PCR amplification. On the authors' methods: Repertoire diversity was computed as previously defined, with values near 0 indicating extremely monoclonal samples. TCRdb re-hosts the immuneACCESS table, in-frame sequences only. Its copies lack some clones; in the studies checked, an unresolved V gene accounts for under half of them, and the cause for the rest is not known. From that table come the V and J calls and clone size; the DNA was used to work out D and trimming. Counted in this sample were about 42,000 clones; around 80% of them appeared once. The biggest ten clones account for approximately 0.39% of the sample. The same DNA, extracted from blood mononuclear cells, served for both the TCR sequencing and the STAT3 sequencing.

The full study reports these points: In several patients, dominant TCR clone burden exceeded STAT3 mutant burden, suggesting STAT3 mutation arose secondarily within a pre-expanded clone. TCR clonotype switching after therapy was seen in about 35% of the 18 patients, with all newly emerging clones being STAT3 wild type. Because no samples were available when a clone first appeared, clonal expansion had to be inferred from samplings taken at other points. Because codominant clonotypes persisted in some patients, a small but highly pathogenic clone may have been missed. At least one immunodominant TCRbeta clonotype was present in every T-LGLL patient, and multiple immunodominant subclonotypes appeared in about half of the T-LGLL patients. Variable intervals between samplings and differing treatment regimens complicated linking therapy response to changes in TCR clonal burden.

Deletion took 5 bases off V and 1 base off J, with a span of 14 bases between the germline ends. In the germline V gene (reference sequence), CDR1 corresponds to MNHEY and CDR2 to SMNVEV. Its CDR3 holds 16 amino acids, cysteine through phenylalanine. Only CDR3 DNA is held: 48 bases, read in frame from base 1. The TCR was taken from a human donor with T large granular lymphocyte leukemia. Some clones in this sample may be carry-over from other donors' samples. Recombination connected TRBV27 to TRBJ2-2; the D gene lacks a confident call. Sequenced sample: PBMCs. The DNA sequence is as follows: TGTGCCAGCAGTCATAGATCATGGAAGAACACCGGGGAGCTGTTTTTT. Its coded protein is CASSHRSWKNTGELFF.